This T cell receptor (beta chain) was identified in a study of blood T cell repertoires in COVID-19. TCRdb's table, derived via immunoSEQ multiplex PCR, lists solely in-frame clones and lacks some. The repertoire holds 35,000 to 45,000 clones, with about 74% as singletons. The V and J ends lost 3 bases and 8 bases respectively, with 10 bases between them. Germline lookup yields CDR1 GTSNPN and CDR2 SVGIG (reference sequence). This CDR3 contains 12 residues. This TCR was recovered from a man in his 60s with active COVID-19. The sequenced sample consisted of peripheral blood. The chain carries TRBV30 and TRBJ1-4; tentative D call: TRBD1 (6 bases). The chain's CDR3 is CAWRGGSEKLFF. DNA for the CDR3: TGTGCCTGGAGAGGGGGTAGCGAAAAACTGTTTTTT.